This T cell receptor beta chain was recovered during a study of regulatory T cells in long-lasting Graves disease. Relying on iRepertoire HTBI primers and Arm-PCR of CDR3 regions, the team built TCR beta libraries. TCRdb re-called the multiplex PCR reads with MiXCR, one entry per CDR3 protein. The sample lists 550,000 to 700,000 distinct CDR3 sequences, about 16% occurring once. This clonotype came up a few times. This CDR3 contains 21 residues. J was trimmed by 0 bases and V by 1 base; bases with no gene match: 18. Specified time point: newly diagnosed GD, antithyroid drugs for less than 3 months. Isolated PBMC RNA provided the starting material for the TCR library. These sequences were also reported in another study, on T cells in Graves' hyperthyroidism and ophthalmopathy.

The sample consisted of peripheral blood mononuclear cells (PBMCs), taken at new diagnosis, from a patient treated with antithyroid drugs. The sequence was obtained from a young man with Graves disease. The J gene is TRBJ2-1, the V gene TRBV12-3 or TRBV12-4, with 7 bases that match TRBD1. The CDR3 DNA reads TGTGCCAGCAGTTTAGATCTACAGGGGCGTCTAGGGGCTTACTCCTACAATGAGCAGTTCTTC. Protein product: CASSLDLQGRLGAYSYNEQFF.